These T cell receptor beta chains were read from a single sample in a study of Graves' ophthalmopathy and Graves' hyperthyroidism. TCRdb processed the multiplex PCR reads anew with MiXCR; each CDR3 protein has one entry. The sample lists approximately 210,000 distinct CDR3 sequences, 25% to 30% occurring once. Sequencing used peripheral blood. Receptors were obtained from a man aged 45-65 years with Graves' ophthalmopathy. CDR3s include the opening cysteine and the closing phenylalanine or tryptophan. D genes are given only for firm matches. Some rows have no size entry. The others give once, few or many, or a class for an expanded clone.

d_call	clone_size	v_call	cdr3_length	j_call	cdr3_aa	cdr3_nt
.	.	TRBV30	13	TRBJ2-5	CAWSVKGGETQYF	TGTGCCTGGAGTGTAAAAGGAGGAGAGACCCAGTACTTC
TRBD1	many	TRBV19	13	TRBJ1-2	CASAPGQLYGYTF	TGTGCCAGTGCCCCGGGACAGCTTTATGGCTACACCTTC
.	many	TRBV12-3/TRBV12-4	13	TRBJ2-5	CASSYTTQETQYF	TGTGCCAGCAGTTACACTACCCAAGAGACCCAGTACTTC
TRBD1	many	TRBV7-2	18	TRBJ2-7	CASSLPRTGTGNAYEQYF	TGTGCCAGCAGCTTACCACGGACCGGGACAGGGAACGCTTACGAGCAGTACTTC
.	many	TRBV19	15	TRBJ1-5	CASSITGLPNQPQHF	TGTGCCAGTAGTATAACAGGCTTGCCCAATCAGCCCCAGCATTTT
.	.	TRBV7-3	17	TRBJ1-5	CAIPHHRVCLRDQPQHF	TGTGCCATCCCGCACCACAGGGTGTGTTTACGGGATCAGCCCCAGCATTTT
.	.	TRBV6-2/TRBV6-3	18	TRBJ2-5	CASSYSIDLAAQRETQYF	TGTGCCAGCAGTTACTCGATAGATTTGGCAGCACAACGGGAGACCCAGTACTTC
TRBD1	many	TRBV12-3/TRBV12-4	15	TRBJ1-5	CASTAGTGFNQPQHF	TGTGCCAGCACCGCCGGGACAGGTTTCAATCAGCCCCAGCATTTT
TRBD1	many	TRBV27	14	TRBJ1-1	CASSFNRGGTEAFF	TGTGCCAGCAGTTTCAACAGGGGAGGGACTGAAGCTTTCTTT
.	.	TRBV6-5	15	TRBJ1-1	CASSYRTGPNTEAFF	TGTGCCAGCAGTTACCGTACAGGGCCGAACACTGAAGCTTTCTTT
.	many	TRBV11-3	15	TRBJ2-7	CASSLRVGNLYEQYF	TGTGCCAGCAGCTTGCGAGTCGGGAACCTCTACGAGCAGTACTTC
.	many	TRBV28	16	TRBJ2-7	CASTNPWRPGNYEQYF	TGTGCCAGCACCAACCCCTGGCGTCCTGGGAACTACGAGCAGTACTTC
.	many	TRBV30	14	TRBJ1-1	CAWTGGTPNTEAFF	TGTGCCTGGACAGGCGGAACCCCGAACACTGAAGCTTTCTTT
.	.	TRBV18	14	TRBJ1-1	CASSPDGVRTEAFF	TGTGCCAGCTCACCCGACGGGGTGCGCACTGAAGCTTTCTTT
.	many	TRBV13	15	TRBJ1-5	CATKPGAQCNQPQHF	TGTGCCACCAAGCCCGGGGCCCAATGTAATCAGCCCCAGCATTTT
TRBD1	few	TRBV12-3/TRBV12-4	15	TRBJ1-1	CASTSFGRGGTEAFF	TGTGCCAGCACCTCGTTTGGCAGGGGGGGAACTGAAGCTTTCTTT
.	many	TRBV7-2	14	TRBJ2-4	CASSLRGAKNIQYF	TGTGCCAGCAGCTTACGAGGGGCCAAAAACATTCAGTACTTC
.	.	TRBV12-3/TRBV12-4	14	TRBJ2-7	CASSFGGSAYEQYF	TGTGCCAGCAGTTTTGGTGGGTCCGCCTACGAGCAGTACTTC
.	.	TRBV28	14	TRBJ2-7	CASSFGGQIYEQYF	TGTGCCAGCAGTTTCGGAGGACAGATCTACGAGCAGTACTTC